Listed below are T cell receptor beta chains from one sample, sequenced in a study of blood T cell repertoires in COVID-19. The data were produced by immunoSEQ multiplex PCR, yet TCRdb's version contains in-frame clones alone and is incomplete. The data contain over 200,000 clones, about 86% of them singletons. The specimen sequenced was PBMCs or T cells enriched from blood (not recorded which). All receptors derive from a woman aged 45-60 years in a cohort exposed to, infected with or recovered from COVID-19 (not recorded which). The CDR3 runs from the conserved cysteine through the conserved F or W. The D gene is left open where the match is weak. The size field is filled for only some rows; it gives once, few, many or a size class.

d_call	clone_size	v_call	j_call	cdr3_aa	cdr3_nt
.	.	TRBV3-1/TRBV3-2	TRBJ1-2	CASSQAGDPGYTF	TGTGCCAGCAGCCAAGCGGGGGACCCGGGCTACACCTTC
TRBD2	.	TRBV7-8	TRBJ2-3	CASSPPLAGVAQYF	TGTGCCAGCAGCCCTCCTCTAGCGGGAGTCGCGCAGTATTTT
.	few	TRBV4-2	TRBJ2-7	CASSPDKERLYEQYF	TGTGCCAGCAGCCCGGACAAGGAAAGGCTTTACGAGCAGTACTTC
.	.	TRBV24-1	TRBJ1-5	CATSDLRGRTASNQPQHF	TGTGCCACCAGTGATTTGAGGGGTAGGACAGCTAGCAATCAGCCCCAGCATTTT
.	once	TRBV19	TRBJ1-5	CASTVGGGNQPQHF	TGTGCCAGTACTGTAGGGGGGGGCAATCAGCCCCAGCATTTT
.	.	TRBV6-5	TRBJ1-1	CASSQTDYTEAFF	TGTGCCAGCAGTCAAACAGATTACACTGAAGCTTTCTTT
.	.	TRBV5-1	TRBJ1-1	CASSSMQGTEAFF	TGCGCCAGCAGCTCCATGCAGGGGACTGAAGCTTTCTTT
.	.	TRBV10-3	TRBJ2-7	CAISDELRRIGDEQYF	TGTGCCATCAGTGATGAATTGCGGAGGATTGGAGACGAGCAGTACTTC
TRBD1	once	TRBV18	TRBJ1-2	CASSPPGTANYGYTF	TGTGCCAGCTCACCACCGGGGACAGCTAACTATGGCTACACCTTC
TRBD1	.	TRBV28	TRBJ1-1	CASTRDRVTEAFF	TGTGCCAGCACCAGGGACAGGGTCACTGAAGCTTTCTTT
.	.	TRBV6-4	TRBJ1-2	CASSDSASSGIYGYTF	TGTGCCAGCAGTGACTCGGCAAGTTCAGGGATCTATGGCTACACCTTC
TRBD1	.	TRBV5-4	TRBJ2-7	CASSQGVDSSYEQYF	TGTGCCAGCAGCCAGGGGGTAGACAGTTCCTACGAGCAGTACTTC
.	.	TRBV7-2	TRBJ1-5	CASSLVHSNQPQHF	TGTGCCAGCAGCTTAGTTCATAGCAATCAGCCCCAGCATTTT
.	.	TRBV19	TRBJ1-6	CASSIAGVGSPLHF	TGTGCCAGTAGTATCGCGGGCGTGGGATCACCCCTCCACTTT
.	.	TRBV28	TRBJ1-3	CASSPAEGSGGNTIYF	TGTGCCAGCAGCCCGGCGGAGGGGAGTGGTGGAAACACCATATATTTT
.	.	TRBV24-1	TRBJ1-5	CATSDRRGQPQHF	TGTGCCACCAGTGACCGGAGGGGTCAGCCCCAGCATTTT
.	.	TRBV4-1	TRBJ1-2	CASSQAPRTATYYGYTF	TGCGCCAGCAGCCAAGCCCCCCGGACAGCTACTTATTATGGCTACACCTTC
TRBD1	.	TRBV7-2	TRBJ2-7	CASSQRPPGQGYEQYF	TGTGCCAGCAGCCAACGACCCCCGGGACAGGGGTACGAGCAGTACTTC
TRBD1	.	TRBV6-5	TRBJ1-1	CASSRGGTGGTEAFF	TGTGCCAGCAGTAGGGGTGGGACAGGGGGGACTGAAGCTTTCTTT
TRBD1	.	TRBV9	TRBJ1-1	CASSVGQGASENTEAFF	TGTGCCAGCAGCGTAGGACAGGGGGCCTCTGAGAACACTGAAGCTTTCTTT
.	.	TRBV7-9	TRBJ1-3	CASSLRGLSGNTIYF	TGTGCCAGCAGCTTAAGGGGCCTCTCTGGAAACACCATATATTTT
.	.	TRBV5-1	TRBJ2-1	CASSARASSYNEQFF	TGCGCCAGCAGCGCCAGGGCCAGCTCCTACAATGAGCAGTTCTTC
TRBD1	.	TRBV7-9	TRBJ1-1	CASSLPPVPGQGKNTEAFF	TGTGCCAGCAGCTTACCGCCCGTCCCGGGACAGGGGAAGAACACTGAAGCTTTCTTT
TRBD2	.	TRBV7-3	TRBJ2-5	CASSHSGSGGETQYF	TGTGCCAGCAGCCACTCGGGTAGCGGGGGTGAGACCCAGTACTTC